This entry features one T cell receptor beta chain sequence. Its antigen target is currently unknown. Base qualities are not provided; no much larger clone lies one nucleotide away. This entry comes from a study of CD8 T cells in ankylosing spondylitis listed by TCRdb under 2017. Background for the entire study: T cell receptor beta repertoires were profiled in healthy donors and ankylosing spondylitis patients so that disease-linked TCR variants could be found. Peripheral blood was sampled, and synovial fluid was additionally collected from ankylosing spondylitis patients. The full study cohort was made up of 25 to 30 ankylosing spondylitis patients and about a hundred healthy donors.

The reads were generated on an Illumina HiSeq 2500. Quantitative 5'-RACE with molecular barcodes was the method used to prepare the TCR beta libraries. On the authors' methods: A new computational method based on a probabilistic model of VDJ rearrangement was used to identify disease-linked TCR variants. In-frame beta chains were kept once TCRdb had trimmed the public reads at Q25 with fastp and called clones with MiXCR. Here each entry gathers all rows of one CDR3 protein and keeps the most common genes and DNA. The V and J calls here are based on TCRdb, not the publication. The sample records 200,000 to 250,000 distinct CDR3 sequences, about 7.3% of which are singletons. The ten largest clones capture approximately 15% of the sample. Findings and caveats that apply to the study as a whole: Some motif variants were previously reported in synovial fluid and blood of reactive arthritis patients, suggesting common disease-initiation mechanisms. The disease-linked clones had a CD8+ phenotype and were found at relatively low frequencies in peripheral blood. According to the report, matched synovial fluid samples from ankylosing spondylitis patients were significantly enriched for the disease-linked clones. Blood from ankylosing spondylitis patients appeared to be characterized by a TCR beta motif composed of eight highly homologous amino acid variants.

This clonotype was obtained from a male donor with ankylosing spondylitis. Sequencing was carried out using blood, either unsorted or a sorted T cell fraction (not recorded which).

The CDR3 reads as follows: CASGANYGYTF. In nucleotide form, the sequence is TGTGCCAGCGGGGCTAACTATGGCTACACCTTC. The chain couples TRBV6-1 to TRBJ1-2; the D gene is unclear. Between the V and J ends, shortened by 8 bases and 0 bases respectively, the junction contains 4 bases. The cysteine opens and the phenylalanine closes a CDR3 of 11 amino acids. Only CDR3 DNA is held: 33 bases, read in frame from base 1. Per the germline V gene, MNHNS is the CDR1 and SASEGT is the CDR2.